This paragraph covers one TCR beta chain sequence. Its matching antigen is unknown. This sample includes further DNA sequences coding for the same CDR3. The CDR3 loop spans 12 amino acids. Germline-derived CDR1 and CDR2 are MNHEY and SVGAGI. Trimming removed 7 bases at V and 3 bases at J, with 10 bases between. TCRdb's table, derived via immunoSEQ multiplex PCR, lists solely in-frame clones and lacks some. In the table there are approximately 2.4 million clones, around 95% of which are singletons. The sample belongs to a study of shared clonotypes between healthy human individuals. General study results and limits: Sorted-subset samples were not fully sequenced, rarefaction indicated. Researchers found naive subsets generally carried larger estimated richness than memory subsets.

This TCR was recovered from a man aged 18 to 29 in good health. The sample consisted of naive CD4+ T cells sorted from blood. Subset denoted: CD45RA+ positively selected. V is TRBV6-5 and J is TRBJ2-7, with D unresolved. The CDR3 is CASTGVSYEQYF. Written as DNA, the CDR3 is TGTGCCAGCACTGGGGTCAGCTACGAGCAGTACTTC.